The rows below give T cell receptor beta chains drawn from one sample of a study of OX40 agonist ivuxolimab in advanced cancers. Libraries were prepared by immunoSEQ multiplex PCR; TCRdb keeps only in-frame clonotypes and omits some of them. The sample carries some 75,000 clones, more than 70% recorded once. The sample here was CD4+ or CD8+ T cells sorted from blood, taken in a trial of the OX40 agonist ivuxolimab. Receptors originate from an adult with an advanced solid tumor such as melanoma, head and neck, liver or kidney cancer. The CDR3 runs from the conserved cysteine through the conserved F or W. A D gene is named only where the DNA matches it firmly. For some rows the clone size is stated as once, few or many, or as a class when expanded; others skip it.

TGTGCCAGCAGCAGGGGGTACGAGCAGTACTTC	CASSRGYEQYF	TRBJ2-7	.	TRBD1	TRBV6-1
TGTGCCAGCAGTGCGGAGGGGATCGGCTATGGCTACACCTTC	CASSAEGIGYGYTF	TRBJ1-2	.	.	TRBV6-1
TGTGCTAGTGGTCACAGGGGCTCCCTCTCTGGGGCCAACGTCCTGACTTTC	CASGHRGSLSGANVLTF	TRBJ2-6	.	TRBD1	TRBV12-5
TGTGCCAGCAGCCGGGGACATACTCCTGCCTACGAGCAGTACTTC	CASSRGHTPAYEQYF	TRBJ2-7	once	.	TRBV21-1
TGTGCCAGCAGCTTAACGGTCGGCACAGATACGCAGTATTTT	CASSLTVGTDTQYF	TRBJ2-3	.	.	TRBV7-3
TGTGCCAGCAGCCGCAGACAGTCCGGCGATACGCAGTATTTT	CASSRRQSGDTQYF	TRBJ2-3	.	.	TRBV7-3
TGTGCCAGCAACAAGCGGGGAGACTCCTACGAGCAGTACTTC	CASNKRGDSYEQYF	TRBJ2-7	.	TRBD2	TRBV5-8
TGTGCCAGCAGCTTCCGGGACAGGGATTTTTACGAGCAGTACTTC	CASSFRDRDFYEQYF	TRBJ2-7	.	TRBD1	TRBV5-6
TGTGCCACCCCAATCACCAGCGGGAGATGTGCGACGCAGTATTTT	CATPITSGRCATQYF	TRBJ2-3	many	TRBD2	TRBV6-4
TGTGCCAGCAGTTGGTCGGGTGTTGGCACCCTCTCCTACGAGCAGTACTTC	CASSWSGVGTLSYEQYF	TRBJ2-7	.	.	TRBV27
TGTGCCAGCGCTGACCCCACTAACTATGGCTACACCTTC	CASADPTNYGYTF	TRBJ1-2	.	.	TRBV6-6
TGTGCCTGGAGTGTACTGGGCAAGGCCCAAGAGACCCAGTACTTC	CAWSVLGKAQETQYF	TRBJ2-5	.	.	TRBV30
TGTGCCAGCAGGAAGGGAACAGGGGACGAAGGGGAGCTGTTTTTT	CASRKGTGDEGELFF	TRBJ2-2	.	TRBD1	TRBV7-6
TGTGCCAGCAGCTCCCCGACCGGGGGGGCGATGTTTACTGAAGCTTTCTTT	CASSSPTGGAMFTEAFF	TRBJ1-1	.	.	TRBV9
TGTGCCAGCTCACCATTCCGCGCAGGACCGGCAGAGACCCAGTACTTC	CASSPFRAGPAETQYF	TRBJ2-5	.	.	TRBV18
TGTGCCAGCAGTGCCCCCGAATTGGGCTATGGCTACACCTTC	CASSAPELGYGYTF	TRBJ1-2	.	.	TRBV9
TGTGCCAGCAGCGGGGGACAGTTTGATACGCAGTATTTT	CASSGGQFDTQYF	TRBJ2-3	.	TRBD1	TRBV9
TGTGCCAGCAGCTTAGAGACAGCCCTGTCTGAGCAGTTCTTC	CASSLETALSEQFF	TRBJ2-1	.	.	TRBV5-4
TGTGCCAGCAGCCAAGGGTCTAGCGCTGCCTACGAGCAGTACTTC	CASSQGSSAAYEQYF	TRBJ2-7	.	.	TRBV4-2
TGTGCCAGCAGCCAGATACAGGGTGGTAGGTACGAGCAGTACTTC	CASSQIQGGRYEQYF	TRBJ2-7	.	.	TRBV14
TGTGCCAGCAGCCAAGACACGGGACTAGTTTACAATGAGCAGTTCTTC	CASSQDTGLVYNEQFF	TRBJ2-1	.	TRBD2	TRBV4-2
TGTGCCTGGAGTGTAGACAGGGAACGTCAGCCCCAGCATTTT	CAWSVDRERQPQHF	TRBJ1-5	.	TRBD1	TRBV30
TGTGCCAGCAGCCTACCCCCAATAACAGGCGGTGGCTACACCTTC	CASSLPPITGGGYTF	TRBJ1-2	.	.	TRBV7-2
TGTGCCTGGAGTCCCCCGGGGGATTTAAGATGGCTTCGGAACACCATATATTTT	CAWSPPGDLRWLRNTIYF	TRBJ1-3	.	.	TRBV30
TGCGCCAGCAGCCCTCCGATTAGCGGGGGGGCGAGTGAGCAGTTCTTC	CASSPPISGGASEQFF	TRBJ2-1	.	TRBD2	TRBV5-1
TGTGCCTGGAGTTTAGGGATTAACTATGGCTACACCTTC	CAWSLGINYGYTF	TRBJ1-2	.	.	TRBV30
TGCGCCAGCAGCTTGGGTAGCGGGAGGTCTAGCACAGATACGCAGTATTTT	CASSLGSGRSSTDTQYF	TRBJ2-3	once	TRBD2	TRBV5-1
TGTGCCAGCAGTAAGCGGGGTCAAGAGACCCAGTACTTC	CASSKRGQETQYF	TRBJ2-5	.	TRBD2	TRBV2
TGTGCCAGCAGCAAGAGCTTGATCAGGGGGAGGGATGGCTACACCTTC	CASSKSLIRGRDGYTF	TRBJ1-2	.	TRBD1	TRBV11-2
TGTGCCAGCAGCTTACTGGAGATATCTCACGTCACTGAAGCTTTCTTT	CASSLLEISHVTEAFF	TRBJ1-1	.	.	TRBV5-6
TGTGCCAGCAGTCCAAATGGGACTCACAGGGAAAGAGCCTATGGCTACACCTTC	CASSPNGTHRERAYGYTF	TRBJ1-2	.	.	TRBV21-1
TGTGCCAACGGGAAAGACAGGGCGGTCACTGAAGCTTTCTTT	CANGKDRAVTEAFF	TRBJ1-1	.	TRBD1	TRBV11-3